Sequencing of this TCR beta chain was carried out in a study of molecular identifiers for immune sequencing clone quantification. Per the germline V gene, CDR1 is MNHNY and CDR2 is SVGAGI (reference sequence). After removal of 4 bases from V and 2 bases from J, the junction contained 7 bases not matched to a gene. This CDR3 spans 16 amino acids. Based on a CD8+CD4-CCR7+CD45RA+ profile, naive CD8 T cells were sorted. TCRdb itself ran the PCR reads through MiXCR, one entry per CDR3 protein. The sample includes around 300,000 distinct CDR3 sequences, roughly 23% of them seen just once. This TCR came from a human donor in good health. Some libraries in this study had Jurkat cell RNA spiked in. Sequencing was performed on naive CD8+ T cells from blood, with Jurkat cell RNA spiked in. The subset here: FACS-sorted CD8+CD4-CCR7+CD45RA+ naive T cells. The chain is built from TRBV6-6 and TRBJ2-1; 8 bases align to TRBD1. The CDR3 DNA reads TGTGCCAGCAGTTCAGGGTGGACAGGGACCTACAATGAGCAGTTCTTC. Protein sequence: CASSSGWTGTYNEQFF.